This entry is about one TCR beta chain. The CDR3 extends over 15 amino acids. Germline V CDR1 and CDR2: GTSNPN, SVGIG (reference sequence). V gave up 2 bases and J gave up 6 bases; unmatched junction bases: 5. These data are taken from a study of control samples from healthy donors and cancer patients. The table came from immunoSEQ multiplex PCR; TCRdb's copy has only in-frame clones and leaves some out. The sample consists of 98,000 or so clones, around 80% of them appearing once. Sequencing was carried out using blood. The chain carries TRBV30 and TRBJ2-2, with 11 bases identical to TRBD1. The sequence came from a man in his 60s in good health. The CDR3 reads CAWSPGTGGAGELFF. Written as DNA, the CDR3 is TGTGCCTGGAGTCCCGGGACAGGGGGGGCCGGGGAGCTGTTTTTT.